This T cell receptor beta chain comes out of a study of T cells in Graves' hyperthyroidism and ophthalmopathy. Findings and caveats of the study: For ophthalmopathy, model prediction preceded onset by a median roughly 6.5 months.

The TCR beta CDR3 regions underwent amplification using RNA transcripts as the source. The TCR CDR3 was amplified in a first-round RT-PCR using the HTBI primer set. TCRdb recomputed calls from the multiplex PCR reads with MiXCR, one row per CDR3 protein. The sample includes under 800,000 distinct CDR3 sequences, around 15% seen only once; the top ten take roughly 10%. Comments on this clonotype: Its antigen is as yet unknown.

The CDR3 is 12 amino acids. Germline-derived CDR1 and CDR2 are SGHRS and YFSETQ. V lost 7 bases, J lost 1 base, and 8 bases lay in between. Used for diagnoses were clinical symptoms, serum thyroxine and TRAb, thyroid ultrasound and orbital computed tomography. The V gene is TRBV5-1, the J gene TRBJ2-5; unclear D gene. The source material was blood. This TCR came from a woman aged 18-29 years with Graves' hyperthyroidism. This CDR3 is CASASSQETQYF. For the CDR3, the DNA is TGCGCCAGCGCCTCATCCCAAGAGACCCAGTACTTC. Supplemented by reference TRBV5-1 and TRBJ2-5, the full variable domain reads KAGVTQTPRYLIKTRGQQVTLSCSPISGHRSVSWYQQTPGQGLQFLFEYFSETQRNKGNFPGRFSGRQFSNSRSEMNVSTLELGDSALYLCASASSQETQYFGPGTRLLVL.